This T cell receptor (beta chain) was captured in a study of CD8 T cells in Susac syndrome. V was pared by 7 bases and J by 9 bases, with 9 bases of the junction left unmatched. There are 13 residues in the CDR3. The germline V gene has CDR1 SGHTA and CDR2 FQGNSA. In the multiple sclerosis control group, patients were treatment-naive and had stable or active relapsing-remitting disease. Random hexamers were used to reverse transcribe 0.5 to 1 ug of RNA. Amplification of TCR beta CDR3 was carried out by immunoSEQ multiplex PCR, which covered 54 Vbeta and 13 Jbeta segments. TCRdb re-called the immunoSEQ multiplex PCR reads with MiXCR, one entry per CDR3 protein. The table records about 250,000 distinct CDR3 sequences, roughly 93% of them present only once.

The V call is TRBV7-2, the J call TRBJ2-4; 7 bases match TRBD2. This TCR came from a human donor with multiple sclerosis. The sequenced sample was CD4+ T cells from PBMCs. The CDR3 reads CASNAREGGIQYF. The CDR3 DNA sequence: TGTGCCAGCAACGCCAGGGAGGGCGGCATTCAGTACTTC.